In its sample, the clone carrying this TCR beta chain was seen a few times. The antigen remains unidentified. The CDR3 loop spans 14 amino acids. CDR1 is SGHDT, CDR2 YYEEEE, per germline. V shed 2 bases, J shed 7 bases, and the junction held 5 bases outside the gene matches. The sample originates from a study of cytomegalovirus exposure and HLA in healthy donors. Overall study context: The study's early data release held about 85 million unique TCRs from HLA-typed donors. For the approximately 360 genotyped donors, roughly 80% fell within the Caucasian-associated ancestry cluster.

Both 60 Vbeta primers and 13 Jbeta primers went into the PCR. Some clones are missing from TCRdb's copy, which holds only in-frame ones; the method was immunoSEQ multiplex PCR. The sample has about 160,000 clones, 70% to 85% seen once. General study findings and limits: In a later analysis, a genetic analysis reported fewer productive-TCR N-insertions in an Asian-associated ancestry cluster than the cohort average. One variant, a missense change in DCLRE1C, was linked in a later analysis to TCR beta V- and J-gene trimming.

V is TRBV5-6 and J is TRBJ1-4; 7 bases are shared with TRBD1. Input material: PBMCs. This receptor was obtained from a man aged 50 or older in good health and CMV-seropositive. CDR3 nucleotides: TGTGCCAGCAGCTTCGACAGGGACAGTGAAAAACTGTTTTTT. Translating it yields CASSFDRDSEKLFF.